What follows is one T cell receptor (beta chain) and its context. In germline, CDR1 is LGHNA, CDR2 YNFKEQ. This CDR3 comprises 16 residues. The V gene end was trimmed by 1 base and the J gene end by 7 bases; junction bases not matched to a gene: 6. Clones were read by immunoSEQ multiplex PCR, and TCRdb kept only the in-frame ones, dropping some. The sample has some 130,000 clones; 70% to 90% are singletons. The sample is drawn from a study of identifying expanded T cells in peripheral blood. The rearrangement joins TRBV4-2 to TRBJ2-1; 11 bases agree with TRBD2. Sequenced material: blood. This TCR derives from a person aged 18 to 75 in good health. The CDR3 is CASSQVTSGKDNEQFF. CDR3 nucleotides: TGTGCCAGCAGCCAAGTGACTAGCGGGAAAGATAATGAGCAGTTCTTC.